This TCR beta chain was captured in a study of a mutant IDH1 vaccine in newly diagnosed glioma. Study details: Once 4-6 weeks had passed after radiotherapy alone, vaccination started, or it started with temozolomide cycles. Beforehand, treatment had been radiotherapy, temozolomide, or both; the majority received both.

The protocol was immunoSEQ multiplex PCR, while the TCRdb copy is restricted to in-frame clones and leaves out a portion. The repertoire holds approximately 45,000 clones, with 88% as singletons. This CDR3 is 16 amino acids long. The germline CDR1 and CDR2 sequences are SEHNR and FQNEAQ (reference sequence). V dropped 1 base and J dropped 2; count of bases not matched to a gene: 7. Specified time point: week 35, safety follow-up. Topical imiquimod accompanied each vaccine dose, which consisted of 300 ug of mutant IDH1 20-mer peptide. Eight vaccinations reached patients in weeks 1, 3, 5, 7, 11, 15, 19 and 23. This clone appeared once. Its antigen is as yet unknown. Broader study findings: Of all patients, under 95% showed vaccine-induced immune responses.

The clonotype was recovered from a woman aged 40 to 55 with glioma. This chain connects TRBV7-9 to TRBJ2-7, with 8 bases lining up with TRBD2. The sample in question was PBMCs, obtained from a glioma patient whose treatment included an IDH1 peptide vaccine. The CDR3 sequence is CASSLEFSGSPYEQYF. The CDR3 bases are TGTGCCAGCAGCTTAGAGTTCAGCGGGAGCCCCTACGAGCAGTACTTC.